The 4 T cell receptor beta chains below all came from one sample that was sequenced in a study of T-cell memory formation after mild COVID-19. TCRdb called the 5' RACE reads again in MiXCR, with one record for every CDR3 protein. Counted here are some 350,000 distinct CDR3 sequences, 13% occurring once; the ten biggest clones make up 20% to 25%. Source material: PBMCs or a T cell subset sorted from them (not recorded which). The receptors were gathered from a man aged 18 to 29 who had mild COVID-19 (a few samples of this study predate the infection). Cell type and time point are not known.

This clonotype has at least ten counts. The chain uses TRBV19 and TRBJ2-6; D could derive from TRBD1 or TRBD2 (6 bases each). Germline V gene sequence: CDR1 LNHDA, CDR2 SQIVND (reference sequence). This CDR3 is 19 amino acids long. V lost 5 bases and J 2 bases, leaving 22 bases between the germline ends. The CDR3 loop is CASSLSPPGAEAGANVLTF. In DNA form, the CDR3 reads TGTGCCAGTAGTCTATCCCCGCCGGGGGCGGAGGCTGGGGCCAACGTCCTGACTTTC.

This clonotype was seen only a few times. This chain joins TRBV5-1 and TRBJ2-1; D perhaps matches TRBD2 (5 bases). The CDR3 totals 15 residues. With 5 bases removed from V and 10 bases from J, the gap between germline ends came to 22 bases. Germline V lookup: CDR1 SGHRS, CDR2 YFSETQ. The CDR3 sequence: CASRFGGHPMGEQFF. The CDR3 DNA follows: TGCGCCAGCAGATTTGGCGGGCATCCGATGGGGGAGCAGTTCTTC.

This clonotype occurred a few times. The chain recombines TRBV12-3 or TRBV12-4 with TRBJ1-1, with D possibly matching TRBD1 (6 bases). The length of the CDR3 is 14 residues. V was cut by 4 bases and J by 4 bases, with 13 bases left in between. The CDR3 DNA follows: TGTGCCAGCAGTTGGCGGGGGGCAAGCACTGAAGCTTTCTTT. It codes for CASSWRGASTEAFF.

This clonotype was counted many times. The genes are TRBV29-1 and TRBJ2-5; no clear D gene. The CDR3 is 12 residues long. Germline V gives CDR1 SQVTM, CDR2 ANQGSEA. With 3 bases removed from V and 3 bases from J, the gap between germline ends came to 8 bases. CDR3 in DNA: TGCAGCGTTGAGGGCAGTGAAGAGACCCAGTACTTC. Protein: CSVEGSEETQYF.